The 5 T cell receptor beta chains in this list originate from one sample, sequenced in a study of blood T cells in healthy people across ages. Sample-barcoded 5' priming and a J-beta primer mix drove a second PCR of roughly 7 to 11 cycles. A single record per CDR3 protein comes from TCRdb applying MiXCR to the 5' RACE reads. The repertoire holds 700,000 to 950,000 distinct CDR3 sequences, with about 62% as singletons. Sequenced input: blood. The receptor source for this set is a man in his thirties or forties in good health.

The chain combines TRBV7-9 with TRBJ2-1, with D perhaps matching TRBD1 (6 bases). Germline CDR1 SEHNR, CDR2 FQNEAQ (reference sequence). Trimming removed 3 bases from V and 9 bases from J, with 21 bases in between. The CDR3 contains 16 residues. The CDR3 here is CASSLNRVGVAGEQFF. CDR3 coding DNA: TGTGCCAGCAGCTTGAACAGGGTCGGGGTGGCCGGTGAGCAGTTCTTC.

DNA of the CDR3: TGCAGCGCCACGTTACAGGGCTACGAGCAGTACTTC. Translating gives CSATLQGYEQYF. V usage is TRBV29-1 and J usage is TRBJ2-7, with D possibly TRBD1 on 6 matching bases. This CDR3 spans 12 amino acids. V was cut by 7 bases and J by 3 bases, with 13 bases left in between. Germline loops: CDR1 SQVTM, CDR2 ANQGSEA.

The chain couples TRBV19 to TRBJ2-4, with a possible D match to TRBD2 (5 bases). The J call may be incorrect, as the DNA end agrees better with TRBJ2-7. This CDR3 spans 12 amino acids. CDR1 is LNHDA, CDR2 SQIVND, per germline (reference sequence). The DNA of the CDR3 is TGTGCCAGTAGTAACGAGGGTGGCGAGCAGTACTTC. This gives the protein CASSNEGGEQYF.

This clonotype appeared a few times. The rearrangement links TRBV20-1 to TRBJ1-2, with 10 positions matching TRBD1. CDR1 DFQATT and CDR2 SNEGSKA come from the germline V gene (reference sequence). The CDR3 runs to 13 residues. With V trimmed by 3 bases and J by 5 bases, 3 bases remained unmatched. The CDR3: CSASPGQGYGYTF. The CDR3 nucleotides are TGCAGTGCTAGCCCGGGACAGGGGTATGGCTACACCTTC.

This chain connects TRBV10-3 to TRBJ2-3, with D possibly matching TRBD2 (5 bases). This CDR3 has 14 amino acids. Trimming left V 6 bases short and J 4 bases short, with 14 bases between. CDR1 is ENHRY, CDR2 SYGVKD, per germline. Written as DNA, the CDR3 is TGTGCCATCAGGGATCCGGGGTGCGCAGATACGCAGTATTTT. Translating gives CAIRDPGCADTQYF.